A selection of T cell receptor beta chains follows, all from one sample in a study of shared clonotypes between healthy human individuals. TCRdb's table, derived via immunoSEQ multiplex PCR, lists solely in-frame clones and lacks some. This repertoire shows roughly 650,000 clones, more than 95% found once; its top ten account for 0.045% to 0.07%. The sequenced material came from naive CD4+ T cells sorted from blood. These receptors were obtained from a woman in her 30s in good health. Each CDR3 is given with its conserved first and last residue. Fields, in order: J gene, D gene, V gene, CDR3 DNA, CDR3 protein. A D gene is named only where the DNA matches it firmly.

TRBJ2-3 TRBD2 TRBV4-1 TGCGCCAGCAGACCAGGACCCAGCGAGCGGGATGTAGATACGCAGTATTTT CASRPGPSERDVDTQYF
TRBJ1-3 - TRBV6-1 TGTGCCAGCAGTGAATATAAGGCAGGCGACACCATATATTTT CASSEYKAGDTIYF
TRBJ1-1 - TRBV15 TGTGCCACCAGCAGGGGATCTGGGATACAGAAGAACACTGAAGCTTTCTTT CATSRGSGIQKNTEAFF
TRBJ1-5 - TRBV19 TGTGCCAGTAGTAGGTCTCCCCTACAGGGATATCAGCCCCAGCATTTT CASSRSPLQGYQPQHF
TRBJ1-1 TRBD1 TRBV30 TGTGCCTGGAGGGAAGACAGGGGGGTATGGGGCACTGAAGCTTTCTTT CAWREDRGVWGTEAFF
TRBJ1-4 - TRBV5-5 TGTGCCAGCAGCCTCGGGCAGTCACTTAATGAAAAACTGTTTTTT CASSLGQSLNEKLFF
TRBJ2-1 - TRBV5-1 TGCGCCAGCAGCTTTTCGGGACCCAACTACAATGAGCAGTTCTTC CASSFSGPNYNEQFF
TRBJ1-5 - TRBV30 TGTGCCTGGAGTGTACAGTTATTGGGAAGCAATCAGCCCCAGCATTTT CAWSVQLLGSNQPQHF
TRBJ2-7 TRBD2 TRBV10-3 TGTGCCATCAGTAGGACTAGCGGGAGGGCCACGGGCGAGCAGTACTTC CAISRTSGRATGEQYF
TRBJ2-7 - TRBV27 TGTGCCAGCAGTTCATCCCGGGACGCGGACAGTTACTCCTACGAGCAGTACTTC CASSSSRDADSYSYEQYF